This T cell receptor (beta chain) originates from a study of cytomegalovirus exposure and HLA in healthy donors. Turning to the study itself: Clustering assigned 81% of the roughly 400 genotyped donors to the Caucasian-associated ancestry cluster. The study, taken as a whole, reports: Some public TCRs appeared in many individuals, while most sequences were rare. In vitro work confirmed that a few CMV-associated chains recognize CMV antigens. Productive rates of about 87% or about 30% were seen for most TCR beta V segments in an earlier analysis.

Vbeta (60) and Jbeta (13) primers were used in the PCR. Measured with immunoSEQ multiplex PCR; TCRdb has only the in-frame clones, and not every one. This sample has about 65,000 clones, with approximately 60% found just once. A word on this clone: Its antigen is unidentified.

The source material was PBMCs. The sequence was obtained from a man under 40 in good health and CMV-seronegative.

The CDR3 loop reads CASRRTGAFQPQHF. For the CDR3, the DNA is TGTGCCAGCAGAAGGACAGGGGCATTTCAGCCCCAGCATTTT. V gene TRBV6-5 combines with J gene TRBJ1-5; 9 bases are shared with TRBD1. Germline CDR1 and CDR2: MNHEY and SVGAGI. V lost 6 bases to trimming and J lost 6 bases; unmatched junction nucleotides: 6. CDR3 size: 14 residues.